This is a list of T cell receptor beta chains from one sample in a study of cytomegalovirus exposure and HLA in healthy donors. Libraries were prepared by immunoSEQ multiplex PCR; TCRdb keeps only in-frame clonotypes and omits some of them. The repertoire has under 200,000 clones, about 82% of them found once; the top ten carry around 6.7%. Material: PBMCs. All receptors derive from a woman aged 25-40 years in good health and CMV-seropositive. The CDR3 runs from the conserved cysteine through the conserved F or W. A D gene is named only where the DNA matches it firmly. The size field is filled for only some rows; it gives once, few, many or a size class.

V gene,D gene,J gene,clone size,CDR3 protein,CDR3 DNA
TRBV12-5,NA,TRBJ2-1,once,CASAGLSNEQFF,TGTGCTAGTGCAGGTCTCAGCAATGAGCAGTTCTTC
TRBV6-5,TRBD1,TRBJ1-2,NA,CASSYSAGQGRTGYTF,TGTGCCAGCAGTTACTCGGCGGGACAGGGAAGGACTGGCTACACCTTC
TRBV5-6,TRBD1,TRBJ1-1,NA,CASSADRGLTEAFF,TGTGCCAGCAGCGCGGACAGGGGGCTTACTGAAGCTTTCTTT
TRBV6-1,TRBD1,TRBJ1-2,NA,CASSATGVVGYTF,TGTGCCAGCAGTGCGACAGGGGTTGTTGGCTACACCTTC
TRBV4-1,NA,TRBJ1-2,once,CASSQDEASVIYGYTF,TGCGCCAGCAGCCAAGATGAGGCCAGCGTCATCTATGGCTACACCTTC
TRBV25-1,NA,TRBJ1-2,NA,CASSEGAQGYTF,TGTGCCAGCAGTGAGGGGGCGCAAGGCTACACCTTC
TRBV5-1,TRBD1,TRBJ1-2,NA,CASSEAGGTPYGYTF,TGCGCCAGCAGCGAGGCAGGGGGCACACCGTATGGCTACACCTTC
TRBV7-2,NA,TRBJ1-1,NA,CASSFRAGTEAFF,TGTGCCAGCAGCTTCCGGGCGGGAACTGAAGCTTTCTTT
TRBV25-1,NA,TRBJ2-5,NA,CASSDRGETQYF,TGTGCCAGCAGTGACAGGGGCGAGACCCAGTACTTC
TRBV28,TRBD2,TRBJ2-3,few,CAGGRGKDTQYF,TGTGCCGGAGGGCGGGGGAAGGATACGCAGTATTTT
TRBV21-1,NA,TRBJ2-7,NA,CASTKGGRAASCEQYF,TGTGCCAGCACTAAAGGGGGAAGGGCCGCCTCCTGCGAGCAGTACTTC
TRBV6-1,NA,TRBJ2-4,NA,CASSRGLAQNIQYF,TGTGCCAGCAGTCGGGGGTTAGCCCAAAACATTCAGTACTTC
TRBV9,TRBD2,TRBJ2-3,NA,CASSVGGGATDTQYF,TGTGCCAGCAGCGTCGGGGGGGGAGCCACAGATACGCAGTATTTT
TRBV15,TRBD1,TRBJ2-4,NA,CATSRAVQGSDIQYF,TGTGCCACCAGCAGAGCGGTACAGGGGTCGGACATTCAGTACTTC
TRBV5-5,TRBD2,TRBJ2-3,NA,CASSLYLAGPTDTQYF,TGTGCCAGCAGCTTGTACCTAGCGGGGCCCACAGATACGCAGTATTTT
TRBV6-6,NA,TRBJ1-2,NA,CASSYGYSDSSGYTF,TGTGCCAGCAGTTACGGTTATTCGGACAGCTCTGGCTACACCTTC
TRBV2,NA,TRBJ1-3,NA,CASSRLGVGNTIYF,TGTGCCAGCAGTAGACTAGGGGTCGGAAACACCATATATTTT
TRBV4-2,TRBD1,TRBJ1-2,once,CASSPGQGYGYTF,TGTGCCAGCAGCCCGGGACAGGGGTATGGCTACACCTTC
TRBV15,NA,TRBJ1-5,NA,CATSRARQPQHF,TGTGCCACCAGCAGAGCACGGCAGCCCCAGCATTTT
TRBV30,NA,TRBJ2-3,NA,CAWSVRGGWADTQYF,TGTGCCTGGAGTGTCCGCGGCGGGTGGGCAGATACGCAGTATTTT
TRBV7-2,NA,TRBJ2-1,NA,CASSLLQGYNEQFF,TGTGCCAGCAGCTTATTACAGGGCTACAATGAGCAGTTCTTC
TRBV19,TRBD1,TRBJ2-2,NA,CASHSMAGQANTGELFF,TGTGCCAGCCACTCCATGGCGGGACAGGCGAACACCGGGGAGCTGTTTTTT